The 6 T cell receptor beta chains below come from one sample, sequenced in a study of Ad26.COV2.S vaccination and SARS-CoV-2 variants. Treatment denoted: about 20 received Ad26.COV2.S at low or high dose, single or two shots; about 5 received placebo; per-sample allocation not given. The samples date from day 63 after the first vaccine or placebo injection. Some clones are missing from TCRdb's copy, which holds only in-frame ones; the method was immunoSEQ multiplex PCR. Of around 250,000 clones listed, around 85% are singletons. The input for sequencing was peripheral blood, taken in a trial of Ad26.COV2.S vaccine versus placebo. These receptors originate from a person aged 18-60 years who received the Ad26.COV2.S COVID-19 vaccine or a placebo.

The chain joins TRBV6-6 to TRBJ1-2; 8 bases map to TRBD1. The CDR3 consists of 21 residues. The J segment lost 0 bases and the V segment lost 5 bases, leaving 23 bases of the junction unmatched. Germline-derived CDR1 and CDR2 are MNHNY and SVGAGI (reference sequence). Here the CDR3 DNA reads TGTGCCAGCAGTCCTCGACAGGGGTCGGCGCTGTTAAATACCGCTAACTATGGCTACACCTTC. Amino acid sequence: CASSPRQGSALLNTANYGYTF.

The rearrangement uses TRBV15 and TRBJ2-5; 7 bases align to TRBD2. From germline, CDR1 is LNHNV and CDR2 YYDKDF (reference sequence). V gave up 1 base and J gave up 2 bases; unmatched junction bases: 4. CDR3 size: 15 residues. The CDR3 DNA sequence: TGTGCCACCAGCAGAGCCCCCGGGAGGCAAGAGACCCAGTACTTC. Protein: CATSRAPGRQETQYF.

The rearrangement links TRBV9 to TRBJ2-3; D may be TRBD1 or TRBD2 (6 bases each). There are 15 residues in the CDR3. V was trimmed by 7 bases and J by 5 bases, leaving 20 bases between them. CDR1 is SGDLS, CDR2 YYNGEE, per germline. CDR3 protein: CASRPPGGVKDTQYF. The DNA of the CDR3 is TGTGCCAGCCGCCCCCCCGGGGGCGTAAAAGATACGCAGTATTTT.

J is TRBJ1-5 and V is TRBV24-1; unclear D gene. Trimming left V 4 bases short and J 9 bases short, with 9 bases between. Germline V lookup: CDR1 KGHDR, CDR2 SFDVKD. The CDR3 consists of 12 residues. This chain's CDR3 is CATSDHFGPQHF. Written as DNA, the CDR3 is TGTGCCACCAGTGACCACTTCGGGCCCCAGCATTTT.

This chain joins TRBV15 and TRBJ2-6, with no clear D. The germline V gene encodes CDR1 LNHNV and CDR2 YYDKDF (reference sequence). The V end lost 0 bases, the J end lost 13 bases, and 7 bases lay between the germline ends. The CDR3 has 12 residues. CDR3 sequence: CATSRESPVLTF. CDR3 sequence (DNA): TGTGCCACCAGCAGAGAATCTCCGGTCCTGACTTTC.

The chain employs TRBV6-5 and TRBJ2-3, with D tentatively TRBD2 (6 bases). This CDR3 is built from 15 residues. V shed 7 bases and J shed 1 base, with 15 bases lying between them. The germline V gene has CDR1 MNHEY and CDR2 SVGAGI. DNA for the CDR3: TGTGCCAGCAATCTTCTGGGACTTGGCACAGATACGCAGTATTTT. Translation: CASNLLGLGTDTQYF.